The 24 T cell receptor beta chains presented below share a single source sample, sequenced in a study of cytomegalovirus exposure and HLA in healthy donors. Primers: 60 Vbeta forward and 13 Jbeta reverse. The protocol was immunoSEQ multiplex PCR, while the TCRdb copy is restricted to in-frame clones and leaves out a portion. The sample has approximately 190,000 clones, 65% to 85% seen once. The material sequenced was PBMCs. The receptors stem from a woman in her thirties in good health and CMV-seropositive.

The chain is built from TRBV7-8 and TRBJ2-7; TRBD1 might be the D (5 bases). The V and J ends lost 5 bases and 6 bases respectively, with 11 bases between them. CDR1 is SGHVS and CDR2 is FQNEAQ in the germline V gene. This CDR3 region has 12 residues. CDR3 protein: CASSPTRVEQYF. The DNA for the CDR3 is TGTGCCAGCAGCCCCACCAGGGTCGAGCAGTACTTC.

V and J are TRBV10-1 and TRBJ2-1; TRBD2 matches 8 bases. The V and J ends lost 2 bases and 3 bases, in that order; junction bases with no gene match: 6. This CDR3 contains 16 residues. Germline CDR1 reads WNHNN; CDR2 reads SYGVQD (reference sequence). As DNA, the CDR3 is TGCGCCAGCAGTGAGGGAGCGGGAGTGGGCTACAATGAGCAGTTCTTC. It translates to CASSEGAGVGYNEQFF.

This clone was seen a handful of times. The V gene is TRBV4-3, the J gene TRBJ2-1; 11 nucleotides align to TRBD2. J lost 9 bases, V lost 0 bases, and 7 bases had no gene match. Germline lookup yields CDR1 LGHNA and CDR2 YSLEER. The length of the CDR3 is 16 residues. CDR3 region: CASSQDWSSGGTEQFF. CDR3 nucleotides: TGCGCCAGCAGCCAAGATTGGTCTAGCGGGGGGACTGAGCAGTTCTTC.

The V call is TRBV27, the J call TRBJ2-6, with D perhaps TRBD2 (5 bases). The CDR3 is 16 residues long. Germline V lookup: CDR1 MNHEY, CDR2 SMNVEV (reference sequence). V lost 1 base and J lost 5, with 12 bases in between. The CDR3 DNA reads as TGTGCCAGCAGTTTATATGGGAGCTCAAGGGCCAACGTCCTGACTTTC. This encodes CASSLYGSSRANVLTF.

The V and J genes are TRBV6-4 and TRBJ1-6; weak D call: TRBD1 (6 bases). CDR1 is MRHNA, CDR2 SNTAGT, per germline. With 3 bases removed from V and 10 bases from J, the gap between germline ends came to 13 bases. The CDR3 has 14 amino acids. This chain's CDR3 is CASSERGYGSPLHF. The CDR3 DNA reads TGTGCCAGCAGTGAAAGGGGGTATGGGTCACCCCTCCACTTT.

The rearrangement joins TRBV19 to TRBJ1-1; D might be TRBD1 (5 bases). Germline CDR1 and CDR2: LNHDA and SQIVND (reference sequence). With 5 bases removed from V and 7 bases from J, the gap between germline ends came to 11 bases. The CDR3 has 12 amino acids. Written as DNA, the CDR3 is TGTGCCAGTAGTGCCCGACAGAGTGAAGCTTTCTTT. Its protein is CASSARQSEAFF.

The genes are TRBV28 and TRBJ1-2; D not certain. The CDR3 sequence is 12 residues long. The V gene's germline CDR1 is MDHEN and CDR2 SYDVKM. Trimming pared 4 bases from V and 7 bases from J, leaving 10 bases between. The CDR3 nucleotides are TGTGCCAGCAGTTCCCCCCCGTTTGGCTACACCTTC. As protein: CASSSPPFGYTF.

The genes are TRBV5-6 and TRBJ2-7; tentative D call: TRBD2 (5 bases). V lost 3 bases and J 1 base, leaving 11 bases between the germline ends. The germline CDR1 and CDR2 sequences are SGHDT and YYEEEE. CDR3 length equals 14 residues. The CDR3 sequence is CASSSLLGSYEQYF. In DNA, the CDR3 is TGTGCCAGCAGCTCATTACTAGGTTCCTACGAGCAGTACTTC.

V gene TRBV5-4 combines with J gene TRBJ2-1; 11 bases align to TRBD2. The CDR3 spans 18 residues. CDR1 SGHNT and CDR2 YYREEE come from the germline V gene (reference sequence). The junction had 7 bases not matched to a gene; V was cut back by 1 base and J by 1 base. The CDR3 here is CASSLLAGGKRSYNEQFF. The DNA for the CDR3 is TGTGCCAGCAGCTTGCTAGCGGGGGGCAAACGGTCCTACAATGAGCAGTTCTTC.

The chain employs TRBV5-1 and TRBJ2-3; a weak D match, TRBD2 (6 bases). The CDR3 has 18 amino acids. Germline V CDR1 and CDR2: SGHRS, YFSETQ. Between the trimmed V and J ends, which lost 0 bases and 3 bases, there was a span of 20 bases. Written as DNA, the CDR3 is TGCGCCAGCAGCTTGGCCGACGCCGGCGGGACGAGGACAGATACGCAGTATTTT. It specifies CASSLADAGGTRTDTQYF.

The chain is built from TRBV11-1 and TRBJ2-3; TRBD2 matches 8 bases. The CDR3 has 16 amino acids. CDR1 and CDR2 (germline): SGHAT, FQDESV (reference sequence). Trimming took 1 base from V and 1 from J; bases not matched to a gene: 4. The CDR3 region has the DNA TGTGCCAGCAGCTTAGACTATAGCGGGGGCACAGATACGCAGTATTTT. It yields the protein CASSLDYSGGTDTQYF.

The chain combines TRBV7-6 with TRBJ2-7; 9 nucleotides match TRBD2. CDR1 is SGHVS, CDR2 FNYEAQ, per germline. V shed 2 bases, J shed 0 bases, and the junction held 5 bases outside the gene matches. The length of the CDR3 is 16 residues. In DNA form, the CDR3 reads TGTGCCAGCAGCTTAATGGCTAGCGGGGTCTCCTACGAGCAGTACTTC. Translating it yields CASSLMASGVSYEQYF. The whole variable domain, remainder taken from reference TRBV7-6 and TRBJ2-7, is GAGVSQSPRYKVTKRGQDVALRCDPISGHVSLYWYRQALGQGPEFLTYFNYEAQQDKSGLPNDRFSAERPEGSISTLTIQRTEQRDSAMYRCASSLMASGVSYEQYFGPGTRLTVT.

The CDR3 loop reads CASSQGGLAAYEQYF. Here the CDR3 DNA reads TGCGCCAGCAGCCAAGGCGGGCTAGCGGCCTACGAGCAGTACTTC. The J gene is TRBJ2-7, the V gene TRBV4-1; 7 bases are shared with TRBD2. From germline, CDR1 is MGHRA and CDR2 YSYEKL. The length of the CDR3 is 15 residues. Germline trimming cut 1 base from V and 2 bases from J; bases unmatched to any gene: 5.

This clone came up a few times. The rearrangement joins TRBV15 to TRBJ2-7; a weak D match, TRBD2 (5 bases). V gave up 1 base and J gave up 2 bases, with 6 bases separating them. Germline lookup yields CDR1 LNHNV and CDR2 YYDKDF (reference sequence). The length of the CDR3 is 13 residues. CDR3 nucleotides: TGTGCCACCAGCAGAGGGGAGACCTACGAGCAGTACTTC. Its protein is CATSRGETYEQYF.

This clone was seen only once. This sequence joins TRBV7-8 and TRBJ1-5; 7 bases are a match to TRBD1. This CDR3 has 15 amino acids. V was clipped by 4 bases and J by 3 bases; unmatched bases: 6. CDR1 and CDR2 (germline): SGHVS, FQNEAQ. The CDR3 nucleotides are TGTGCCAGCAGCTATTCACAGGGGAACAATCAGCCCCAGCATTTT. It yields the protein CASSYSQGNNQPQHF.

The V call is TRBV5-1, the J call TRBJ2-3; D possibly corresponds to TRBD1 (6 bases). CDR1 and CDR2 (germline): SGHRS, YFSETQ. This CDR3 is 14 amino acids long. Trimming cost V 6 bases and J 0 bases, with 11 bases left between them. CDR3 nucleotides: TGCGCCAGCAATGGGGGCGACAGCACAGATACGCAGTATTTT. Translated, it gives CASNGGDSTDTQYF. Supplemented by reference TRBV5-1 and TRBJ2-3, the full variable domain reads KAGVTQTPRYLIKTRGQQVTLSCSPISGHRSVSWYQQTPGQGLQFLFEYFSETQRNKGNFPGRFSGRQFSNSRSEMNVSTLELGDSALYLCASNGGDSTDTQYFGPGTRLTVL.

Notes on this clone: Other nucleotide sequences from this sample produce the same CDR3. The chain links TRBV11-2 to TRBJ1-4; D may be TRBD1 (5 bases). Trimming took 5 bases from V and 2 from J, leaving 12 bases between them. The CDR3 totals 15 residues. Germline CDR1 reads SGHAT; CDR2 reads FQNNGV. The chain's CDR3 is CASSPAGATNEKLFF. The CDR3 DNA reads TGTGCCAGCAGCCCCGCTGGGGCGACTAATGAAAAACTGTTTTTT.

The J gene is TRBJ2-5, the V gene TRBV11-1; D ambiguous. V was shortened by 1 base and J by 5 bases, with 5 bases between the two germline ends. The germline CDR1 and CDR2 sequences are SGHAT and FQDESV (reference sequence). The CDR3 is 12 residues long. The CDR3 DNA is TGTGCCAGCAGCTTAGACCGGGAGACCCAGTACTTC. Its translation is CASSLDRETQYF.

This clone was found a few times. This chain links TRBV7-9 with TRBJ1-6; 10 bases align to TRBD1. With 5 bases clipped from V and 8 bases from J, the junction kept 6 bases outside the gene matches. Per germline, CDR1 SEHNR and CDR2 FQNEAQ (reference sequence). The CDR3 is 15 amino acids. The CDR3 loop is CASSPHDRGHSPLHF. DNA of the CDR3: TGTGCCAGCAGCCCTCACGACAGGGGGCATTCACCCCTCCACTTT.

As to this clone: A junction boundary mismatches the germline segment, possibly from a read error. This rearrangement joins TRBV7-9 to TRBJ2-3, with a weak D call TRBD2 (5 bases). The CDR3 is 11 amino acids. The germline V gene has CDR1 SEHNR and CDR2 FQNEAQ (reference sequence). CDR3 DNA: TGTTCCAGCAGCTCCGGGAACAGACGGTATTTT. It is translated as CSSSSGNRRYF.

The chain is built from TRBV10-3 and TRBJ2-7; 8 bases map to TRBD1. The germline CDR1 and CDR2 sequences are ENHRY and SYGVKD. The CDR3 runs 16 residues. V shed 8 bases, J shed 3 bases, and the junction held 15 bases outside the gene matches. CDR3 DNA: TGTGCCATCTCTCGACGGGCGACAGGGGCGGACTACGAGCAGTACTTC. Its translation: CAISRRATGADYEQYF.

The gene calls are TRBV27 and TRBJ2-5, with TRBD1 matching 9 bases. Germline loops: CDR1 MNHEY, CDR2 SMNVEV (reference sequence). Trimming removed 5 bases from V and 0 bases from J; junction bases left unmatched: 7. The CDR3 consists of 16 residues. CDR3 DNA: TGTGCCAGCAGTCTCGGGACAGGGCCCTACCAAGAGACCCAGTACTTC. Protein: CASSLGTGPYQETQYF.

The chain recombines TRBV2 with TRBJ2-5; 8 bases agree with TRBD1. CDR1 and CDR2 from the germline V gene are SNHLY and FYNNEI. The ends lost 7 bases at V and 3 bases at J; junction bases unmatched: 7. The CDR3 has 14 residues. DNA for the CDR3: TGTGCCAGCACCGAGGGGACAGGAAAAGAGACCCAGTACTTC. Translating it yields CASTEGTGKETQYF.

The chain links TRBV2 to TRBJ2-3, with D perhaps matching TRBD1 (5 bases). The V gene's germline CDR1 is SNHLY and CDR2 FYNNEI. This CDR3 comprises 13 residues. V lost 10 bases, J lost 0 bases, and 11 bases lay in between. CDR3 bases: TGTGCCAACAGACAGAGTAGCACAGATACGCAGTATTTT. Translated: CANRQSSTDTQYF.